The next 30 T cell receptor beta chains were all read from a single sample in a study of control samples from healthy donors and cancer patients. Profiling relied on immunoSEQ multiplex PCR, and the TCRdb table lists in-frame clones only, not all of them. The sample includes just over 90,000 clones, more than 85% seen only once; the top ten take 1.3%. Sequencing was performed on blood. The receptors were gathered from a woman in her 50s in good health.

The V call is TRBV7-2, the J call TRBJ1-4; TRBD1 might be the D (6 bases). The CDR3 has 16 amino acids. The V end lost 5 bases, the J end lost 8 bases, and 21 bases lay between the germline ends. In germline, CDR1 is SGHTA, CDR2 FQGNSA. Here the CDR3 reads CASSLFIGTSLEKLFF. The CDR3 nucleotides read TGTGCCAGCAGCCTTTTTATCGGGACAAGCTTGGAAAAACTGTTTTTT.

The chain uses TRBV5-1 and TRBJ2-1; possibly TRBD1 for D (5 bases). Germline CDR1 SGHRS, CDR2 YFSETQ. The CDR3 has 16 residues. V lost 0 bases and J 4 bases, leaving 14 bases between the germline ends. In DNA, the CDR3 is TGCGCCAGCAGCTTGGAGGGGCCCCCTGATTACAATGAGCAGTTCTTC. Residues: CASSLEGPPDYNEQFF.

The chain has TRBV2 and TRBJ2-5, with 10 nucleotides matching TRBD2. This CDR3 region has 15 residues. After removal of 7 bases from V and 1 base from J, the junction contained 6 bases not matched to a gene. Per germline, CDR1 SNHLY and CDR2 FYNNEI. DNA for the CDR3: TGTGCCAGCATTCGTAGCGGGGGGATCCAAGAGACCCAGTACTTC. Translating it yields CASIRSGGIQETQYF.

V usage is TRBV5-2 and J usage is TRBJ1-2. TRBV5-2 has pseudogene status. The length of the CDR3 is 16 residues. CDR3 sequence (DNA): TGTGCCAGCAACTGGAAGAGAGAGTACGAGACCTATGGCTACACCTTC. Its protein product is CASNWKREYETYGYTF.

V usage is TRBV2 and J usage is TRBJ1-1, with D unresolved. The germline V and J ends were trimmed by 2 bases and 0 bases, with 7 bases remaining between them. The CDR3 is made up of 14 amino acids. Germline V lookup: CDR1 SNHLY, CDR2 FYNNEI. Written as DNA, the CDR3 is TGTGCCAGCAGTGAACTGCAGATGAACACTGAAGCTTTCTTT. It translates to CASSELQMNTEAFF. Based on the CDR3 plus reference TRBV2 and TRBJ1-1, the full variable domain is EPEVTQTPSHQVTQMGQEVILRCVPISNHLYFYWYRQILGQKVEFLVSFYNNEISEKSEIFDDQFSVERPDGSNFTLKIRSTKLEDSAMYFCASSELQMNTEAFFGQGTRLTVV.

The CDR3 here is CASSQDTVKIGVAGEDEQFF. The CDR3, as DNA: TGCGCCAGCAGCCAAGATACGGTGAAGATCGGGGTAGCGGGAGAAGATGAGCAGTTCTTC. The chain links TRBV4-3 to TRBJ2-1; TRBD2 aligns across 9 bases. In germline, CDR1 is LGHNA, CDR2 YSLEER. The junction had 20 bases not matched to a gene; V was cut back by 0 bases and J by 8 bases. This CDR3 spans 20 amino acids.

The rearrangement joins TRBV24-1 to TRBJ1-2; D is unresolved. From germline, CDR1 is KGHDR and CDR2 SFDVKD. V shed 6 bases and J shed 4 bases, with 11 bases lying between them. This CDR3 region has 13 residues. In DNA, the CDR3 is TGTGCCACCAGTCAAGGACCATTCTATGGCTACACCTTC. Translation: CATSQGPFYGYTF.

V usage is TRBV7-2 and J usage is TRBJ1-4, with unresolved D. Trimming removed 2 bases from V and 3 bases from J, with 7 bases in between. Germline V CDR1 and CDR2: SGHTA, FQGNSA. The CDR3 extends over 14 amino acids. CDR3 sequence (DNA): TGTGCCAGCAGCTTACAGTCCTCTAATGAAAAACTGTTTTTT. As protein: CASSLQSSNEKLFF.

V is TRBV7-9 and J is TRBJ2-5; the D gene is possibly TRBD2 (6 bases). This CDR3 comprises 16 residues. Germline CDR1 and CDR2: SEHNR and FQNEAQ (reference sequence). V shed 1 base and J shed 5 bases, with 17 bases lying between them. The CDR3 region is CASSLDGGENLETQYF. The CDR3 DNA sequence: TGTGCCAGCAGCTTAGATGGCGGGGAAAACTTGGAGACCCAGTACTTC.

This clone was detected only once. V usage is TRBV5-4 and J usage is TRBJ1-6, with D perhaps matching TRBD1 (5 bases). Trimming took off 5 bases at V and 7 bases at J, with 16 bases between the two ends. The germline V gene encodes CDR1 SGHNT and CDR2 YYREEE (reference sequence). CDR3 size: 15 residues. Here the CDR3 reads CASRLGESQNSPLHF. The CDR3 coding sequence is TGTGCCAGCAGGTTAGGGGAAAGTCAGAATTCACCCCTCCACTTT.

The CDR3 DNA follows: TGTGCCAGCAGCTTGTATGACAGAGGAAACACCATATATTTT. Translation: CASSLYDRGNTIYF. The V gene is TRBV5-5, the J gene TRBJ1-3; possible D gene TRBD1, 5 bases. V gave up 1 base and J gave up 4 bases, with 9 bases separating them. Germline CDR1 reads SGHKS; CDR2 reads YYEKEE (reference sequence). This CDR3 spans 14 amino acids. Full variable domain (outside the CDR3, taken from reference TRBV5-5 and TRBJ1-3): DAGVTQSPTHLIKTRGQQVTLRCSPISGHKSVSWYQQVLGQGPQFIFQYYEKEERGRGNFPDRFSARQFPNYSSELNVNALLLGDSALYLCASSLYDRGNTIYFGEGSWLTVV.

The CDR3 nucleotides are TGTGCCAGCAGCCAAGATCGCGCAGGGGGCAGAAACACCATATATTTT. Amino acid sequence: CASSQDRAGGRNTIYF. The chain employs TRBV3-1 (or the pseudogene TRBV3-2) and TRBJ1-3, with 8 bases matching TRBD1. The CDR3 consists of 16 residues. J gave up 5 bases and V 0 bases, and 6 bases lay outside the gene matches. CDR1 is LGHDT, CDR2 YNNKEL, per germline (reference sequence).

The genes are TRBV5-4 and TRBJ2-2; 7 bases are shared with TRBD2. Per the germline V gene, CDR1 is SGHNT and CDR2 is YYREEE (reference sequence). The CDR3 covers 16 residues. V was clipped by 4 bases and J by 0 bases; unmatched bases: 6. CDR3 DNA sequence: TGTGCCAGCAGCGCTCAGCGGGGCGCGAACACCGGGGAGCTGTTTTTT. The encoded protein is CASSAQRGANTGELFF.

Regarding this clone: A much larger clone is a single base away; this may be a read error. The chain carries TRBV9 and TRBJ1-5; no firm D call. The J call may be incorrect, as the DNA end agrees better with TRBJ2-3. The CDR3 runs 15 residues. The germline CDR1 and CDR2 sequences are SGDLS and YYNGEE. CDR3 region: CASSLDGYSNQPQYF. Here the CDR3 DNA reads TGTGCCAGCAGCCTTGACGGTTATAGCAATCAGCCCCAGTATTTT.

This clone was found once. This chain links TRBV3-1 (or the pseudogene TRBV3-2) with TRBJ2-3; 9 nucleotides match TRBD2. The CDR3 is 14 amino acids. Trimming cost V 4 bases and J 4 bases; bases outside gene matches: 3. Germline-derived CDR1 and CDR2 are LGHDT and YNNKEL (reference sequence). CDR3: CASSPSGVADTQYF. CDR3 nucleotides: TGTGCCAGCAGCCCTAGCGGGGTGGCAGATACGCAGTATTTT.

About this clone itself: The same CDR3 also results from other DNA sequences found in this sample. This chain uses TRBV15 with TRBJ2-1; TRBD2 matches 10 bases. There are 19 residues in the CDR3. J gave up 2 bases and V 5 bases, and 15 bases lay outside the gene matches. Germline CDR1 reads LNHNV; CDR2 reads YYDKDF (reference sequence). CDR3 protein: CATSRGGLAGVRTYNEQFF. The CDR3 DNA reads TGTGCCACCAGCCGGGGGGGCCTAGCGGGGGTTCGGACCTACAATGAGCAGTTCTTC.

The V and J genes are TRBV4-1 and TRBJ2-5; D is unresolved. V lost 0 bases to trimming and J lost 7 bases, with 12 bases between them. There are 14 residues in the CDR3. Germline V gene data show CDR1 as MGHRA and CDR2 as YSYEKL. DNA of the CDR3: TGCGCCAGCAGCCAAGACCCCCGGACGAGGACCCAGTACTTC. It encodes CASSQDPRTRTQYF.

This chain uses TRBV18 with TRBJ2-7; no definite D call. Germline assignment: CDR1 KGHSH and CDR2 LQKENI. This CDR3 is 13 amino acids long. Trimming shortened V by 0 bases and J by 2 bases, and 5 bases separated the two germline ends. The CDR3 nucleotides read TGTGCCAGCTCACCACCTCCACCCTACGAGCAGTACTTC. This sequence encodes CASSPPPPYEQYF.

J is TRBJ2-3 and V is TRBV27, with 9 bases that match TRBD2. Per the germline V gene, CDR1 is MNHEY and CDR2 is SMNVEV (reference sequence). J lost 11 bases, V lost 7 bases, and 16 bases had no gene match. There are 15 residues in the CDR3. The CDR3 protein is CASTLLAGTHVRQYF. DNA of the CDR3: TGTGCCAGCACCTTACTAGCGGGTACCCATGTGCGGCAGTATTTT.

This sequence joins TRBV5-1 and TRBJ2-2; 10 bases map to TRBD1. V gave up 6 bases and J gave up 5 bases; unmatched junction bases: 7. This CDR3 contains 15 residues. The V gene's germline CDR1 is SGHRS and CDR2 YFSETQ. The CDR3 is CASIRGTGDTGELFF. In DNA, the CDR3 is TGCGCCAGCATCCGAGGGACAGGGGATACCGGGGAGCTGTTTTTT. Using reference TRBV5-1 and TRBJ2-2 for the parts outside the CDR3, the full variable domain is KAGVTQTPRYLIKTRGQQVTLSCSPISGHRSVSWYQQTPGQGLQFLFEYFSETQRNKGNFPGRFSGRQFSNSRSEMNVSTLELGDSALYLCASIRGTGDTGELFFGEGSRLTVL.

This clone was seen a handful of times. V and J are TRBV27 and TRBJ1-1; D uncertain. The CDR3 extends over 15 amino acids. Germline V gives CDR1 MNHEY, CDR2 SMNVEV (reference sequence). The V end was cut by 6 bases, the J end by 0 bases, with 14 bases between. The CDR3: CASRLQMQLNTEAFF. The CDR3, as DNA: TGTGCCAGCAGGCTGCAGATGCAGCTGAACACTGAAGCTTTCTTT.

The gene calls are TRBV7-8 and TRBJ1-6, with D unclear. Germline CDR1 reads SGHVS; CDR2 reads FQNEAQ. V shed 8 bases and J shed 10 bases, with 3 bases lying between them. This CDR3 has 9 amino acids. CDR3 residues: CASGSPLHF. The CDR3 DNA sequence: TGTGCCAGCGGATCACCCCTCCACTTT. Complete variable domain (other parts from reference TRBV7-8 and TRBJ1-6): GAGVSQSPRYKVAKRGQDVALRCDPISGHVSLFWYQQALGQGPEFLTYFQNEAQLDKSGLPSDRFFAERPEGSVSTLKIQRTQQEDSAVYLCASGSPLHFGNGTRLTVT.

V usage is TRBV4-3 and J usage is TRBJ2-7; D is unresolved. The CDR3 sequence is 16 residues long. Germline V gene data show CDR1 as LGHNA and CDR2 as YSLEER. V gave up 1 base and J gave up 0 bases, with 13 bases separating them. CDR3 loop: CASSQGLRTSSYEQYF. The CDR3 DNA follows: TGCGCCAGCAGCCAAGGACTCCGAACCAGCTCCTACGAGCAGTACTTC.

This clone appeared once. In DNA, the CDR3 is TGTGCCAGCAGTTTGGTCCATAGCACAGCTTTCTTT. It codes for CASSLVHSTAFF. This rearrangement joins TRBV12-3 or TRBV12-4 to TRBJ1-1; D is ambiguous. Trimming stripped 3 bases from V and 10 bases from J, with 12 bases between. The CDR3 spans 12 residues.

V is TRBV5-6 and J is TRBJ1-2, with D possibly being TRBD1 (5 bases). CDR1 is SGHDT and CDR2 is YYEEEE in the germline V gene. Trimming cost V 5 bases and J 1 base, with 15 bases left between them. The CDR3 runs 15 residues. The CDR3 nucleotides read TGTGCCAGCAGGTATCAGGGAAGTGGTAACTATGGCTACACCTTC. It yields the protein CASRYQGSGNYGYTF.

The J gene is TRBJ2-2, the V gene TRBV6-1; 7 bases are a match to TRBD2. V shed 3 bases, J shed 3 bases, and the junction held 1 base outside the gene matches. CDR3 length: 14 amino acids. From germline, CDR1 is MNHNS and CDR2 SASEGT. The CDR3 spells CASSERGYTGELFF. The CDR3 DNA reads as TGTGCCAGCAGTGAGCGGGGGTACACCGGGGAGCTGTTTTTT.

The CDR3 DNA reads TGTGCCAGCAGGAGAGGGGGACTAGAGGCCGGGGAGCTGTTTTTT. Translated: CASRRGGLEAGELFF. The genes are TRBV6-4 and TRBJ2-2, with 8 bases matching TRBD2. Germline loops: CDR1 MRHNA, CDR2 SNTAGT. V trimming: 6 bases; J trimming: 6 bases; junction bases outside the gene matches: 9. The CDR3 is made up of 15 amino acids.

This clone was observed a few times. The chain couples TRBV3-1 (or the pseudogene TRBV3-2) to TRBJ2-7; 8 nucleotides match TRBD2. The CDR3 contains 17 residues. Germline CDR1 is LGHDT and CDR2 is YNNKEL (reference sequence). V lost 3 bases, J lost 5 bases, and 15 bases stayed unmatched. The CDR3 sequence: CASSQDWEAGDRHEQYF. The CDR3 bases are TGTGCCAGCAGCCAGGATTGGGAAGCGGGAGATCGCCACGAGCAGTACTTC.

The chain combines TRBV27 with TRBJ2-1, with 7 bases identical to TRBD1. V dropped 5 bases and J dropped 3; count of bases not matched to a gene: 16. The CDR3 loop spans 18 amino acids. Germline lookup yields CDR1 MNHEY and CDR2 SMNVEV (reference sequence). CDR3: CASSPRHQTGPYYNEQFF. The CDR3 bases are TGTGCCAGCAGTCCCAGGCATCAGACAGGGCCCTACTACAATGAGCAGTTCTTC.

The rearrangement links TRBV19 to TRBJ1-5; TRBD1 aligns across 9 bases. V was clipped by 7 bases and J by 8 bases; unmatched bases: 9. The CDR3 consists of 14 residues. Germline V gene lookup returns CDR1 LNHDA and CDR2 SQIVND (reference sequence). The CDR3 region is CASTDRGWGEPQHF. In DNA, the CDR3 is TGTGCCAGTACCGACAGGGGGTGGGGGGAGCCCCAGCATTTT. Based on the CDR3 plus reference TRBV19 and TRBJ1-5, the full variable domain is DGGITQSPKYLFRKEGQNVTLSCEQNLNHDAMYWYRQDPGQGLRLIYYSQIVNDFQKGDIAEGYSVSREKKESFPLTVTSAQKNPTAFYLCASTDRGWGEPQHFGDGTRLSIL.